A single T cell receptor beta chain is shown here with its context. Its target is unknown. This specimen comes from a study of T cell clonotyping in hematopoietic cell transplantation. General study points: Few recipient clonotypes overlapped donors; over 95% were de novo at given depth. Pathologically expanded recipient clonotypes increased progressively from day 30 to day 180 as diversity fell. Higher Inverse Simpson Index values in graft donor and pretransplant recipient predicted broader posttransplant TCR diversity. Cells were unsorted, so CD4 and CD8 contributions were not separated.

Sequenced by immunoSEQ multiplex PCR; TCRdb stores in-frame clones only, minus some. Here the sample spans 13,000 or so clones, 90% being singletons. The CDR3 contains 13 residues. V was clipped by 2 bases and J by 6 bases, with 8 bases between them. Germline V gene data show CDR1 as SGDLS and CDR2 as YYNGEE. This TCR was recovered from a man aged 25-45 years in good health. Some clones in this sample may be carry-over from other donors' samples. Sequenced sample: peripheral blood mononuclear cells. The chain uses TRBV9 and TRBJ2-2; D is perhaps TRBD2 (5 bases). The DNA for the CDR3 is TGTGCCAGCAGCGTTGGAGGACCCGGGGAGCTGTTTTTT. It is translated as CASSVGGPGELFF.